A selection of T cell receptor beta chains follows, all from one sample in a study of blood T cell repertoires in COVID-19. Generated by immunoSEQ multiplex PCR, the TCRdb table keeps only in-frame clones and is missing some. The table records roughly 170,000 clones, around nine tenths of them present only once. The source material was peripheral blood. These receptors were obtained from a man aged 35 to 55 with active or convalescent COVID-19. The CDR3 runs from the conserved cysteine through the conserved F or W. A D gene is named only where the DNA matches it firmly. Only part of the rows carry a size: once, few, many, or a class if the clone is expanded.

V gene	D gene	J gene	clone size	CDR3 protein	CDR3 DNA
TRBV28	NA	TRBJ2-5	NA	CASTENGQQETQYF	TGTGCCAGCACAGAGAACGGACAGCAAGAGACCCAGTACTTC
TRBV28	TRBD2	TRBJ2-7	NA	CASSWTSASYEQYF	TGTGCCAGCAGTTGGACTAGCGCTTCCTACGAGCAGTACTTC
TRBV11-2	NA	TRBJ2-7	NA	CASSWATDAYEQYF	TGTGCCAGCAGCTGGGCGACCGATGCCTACGAGCAGTACTTC
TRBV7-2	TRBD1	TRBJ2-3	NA	CASKTGSSTDTQYF	TGTGCCAGCAAGACAGGGTCGAGCACAGATACGCAGTATTTT
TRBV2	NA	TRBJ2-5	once	CASSRSRGSQETQYF	TGTGCCAGCAGTCGCTCCCGAGGTTCCCAAGAGACCCAGTACTTC
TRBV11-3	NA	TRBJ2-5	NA	CASSSPWDNQETQYF	TGTGCCAGCAGCTCCCCTTGGGACAACCAAGAGACCCAGTACTTC
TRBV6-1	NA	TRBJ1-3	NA	CASSENIEVSGNTIYF	TGTGCCAGCAGTGAAAACATCGAAGTCTCTGGAAACACCATATATTTT
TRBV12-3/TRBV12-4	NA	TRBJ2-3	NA	CASSSRGDTQYF	TGTGCCAGCAGTTCGAGGGGGGATACGCAGTATTTT
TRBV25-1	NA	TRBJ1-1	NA	CASSDAGGPNTEAFF	TGTGCCAGCAGTGATGCCGGAGGGCCCAACACTGAAGCTTTCTTT
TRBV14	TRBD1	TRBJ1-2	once	CASSPGRNRGDYGYTF	TGTGCCAGCAGCCCGGGCCGAAACAGGGGGGACTATGGCTACACCTTC
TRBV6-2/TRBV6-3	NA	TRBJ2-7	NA	CASSYRDYEQYF	TGTGCCAGCAGTTACCGGGACTACGAGCAGTACTTC
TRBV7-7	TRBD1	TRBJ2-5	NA	CASGPGQGAQETQYF	TGTGCTAGCGGTCCGGGACAGGGGGCCCAAGAGACCCAGTACTTC
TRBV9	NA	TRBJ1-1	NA	CASSGVQGNTEAFF	TGTGCCAGCAGCGGGGTGCAGGGGAACACTGAAGCTTTCTTT
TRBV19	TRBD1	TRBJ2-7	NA	CASSRGQGYEQYF	TGTGCCAGTAGTAGAGGACAGGGCTACGAGCAGTACTTC
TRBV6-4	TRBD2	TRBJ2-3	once	CASSEAGGGTDTQYF	TGTGCCAGCAGTGAAGCGGGGGGGGGAACAGATACGCAGTATTTT
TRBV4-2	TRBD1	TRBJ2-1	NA	CASSQTGTGDNEQFF	TGTGCCAGCAGCCAAACCGGGACAGGGGACAATGAGCAGTTCTTC
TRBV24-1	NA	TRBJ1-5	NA	CATSGAGPHQPQHF	TGTGCCACCAGTGGTGCAGGGCCTCATCAGCCCCAGCATTTT
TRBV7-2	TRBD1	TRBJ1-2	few	CASSYGTGGASIYGYTF	TGTGCCAGCAGCTACGGGACAGGGGGCGCGAGCATCTATGGCTACACCTTC
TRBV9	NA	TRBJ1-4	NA	CASSVEGVGYEKLFF	TGTGCCAGCAGCGTAGAGGGGGTCGGGTATGAAAAACTGTTTTTT
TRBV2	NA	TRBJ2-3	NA	CASSLPGTDTQYF	TGTGCCAGCAGTCTGCCAGGCACAGATACGCAGTATTTT
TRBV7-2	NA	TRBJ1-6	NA	CASSSTALGSPLHF	TGTGCCAGCAGCTCGACAGCCCTGGGATCACCCCTCCACTTT
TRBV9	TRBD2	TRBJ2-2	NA	CASSVSGGTGELFF	TGTGCCAGCAGCGTAAGCGGGGGCACCGGGGAGCTGTTTTTT
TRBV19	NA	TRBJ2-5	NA	CASTPGWGGQETQYF	TGTGCCAGTACCCCGGGGTGGGGAGGCCAAGAGACCCAGTACTTC
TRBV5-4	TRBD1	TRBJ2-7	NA	CASMMGTADYEQYF	TGTGCCAGCATGATGGGGACAGCCGACTACGAGCAGTACTTC
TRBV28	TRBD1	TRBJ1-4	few	CASRTGGSVEKLFF	TGTGCCAGCAGGACAGGGGGATCGGTCGAAAAACTGTTTTTT
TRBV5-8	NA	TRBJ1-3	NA	CASSLAGGSAGNTIYF	TGTGCCAGCAGCTTGGCCGGTGGGAGTGCTGGAAACACCATATATTTT
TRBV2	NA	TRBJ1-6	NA	CATVPTLRVDNSPLHF	TGTGCCACCGTGCCGACTCTCCGGGTTGATAATTCACCCCTCCACTTT
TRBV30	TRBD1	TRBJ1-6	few	CAWRGRGGNPPLHF	TGTGCCTGGAGGGGCAGAGGGGGCAATCCACCCCTCCACTTT
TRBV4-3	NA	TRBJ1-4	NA	CASSQDRGSNEKLFF	TGCGCCAGCAGCCAAGATAGGGGGTCCAATGAAAAACTGTTTTTT
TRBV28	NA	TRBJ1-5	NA	CASKRVGAVNQPQHF	TGTGCCAGCAAAAGAGTGGGGGCGGTCAATCAGCCCCAGCATTTT
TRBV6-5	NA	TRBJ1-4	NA	CASPEGRDVCEKLFF	TGTGCCAGCCCTGAGGGGCGGGACGTCTGCGAAAAACTGTTTTTT
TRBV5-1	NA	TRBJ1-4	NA	CASTTGLYNEKLFF	TGCGCCAGCACCACAGGGCTTTATAATGAAAAACTGTTTTTT
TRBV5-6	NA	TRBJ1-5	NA	CASSLREEQPQHF	TGTGCCAGCAGCTTAAGGGAGGAACAGCCCCAGCATTTT
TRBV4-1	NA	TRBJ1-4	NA	CASSQGRSVSGNEKLFF	TGCGCCAGCAGCCAAGGTCGCTCCGTCTCAGGGAATGAAAAACTGTTTTTT
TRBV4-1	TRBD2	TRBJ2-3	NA	CASSQDPSGYTDTQYF	TGCGCCAGCAGCCAAGATCCTAGCGGATACACAGATACGCAGTATTTT
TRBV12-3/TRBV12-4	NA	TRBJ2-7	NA	CASSFSRLYEQYF	TGTGCCAGCAGTTTCTCGCGCCTCTACGAGCAGTACTTC
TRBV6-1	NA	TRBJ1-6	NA	CASSEESDSPLHF	TGTGCCAGCAGTGAAGAATCGGATTCACCCCTCCACTTT
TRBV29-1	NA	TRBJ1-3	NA	CSVEDRVRGNTIYF	TGCAGCGTTGAAGACAGGGTGCGCGGAAACACCATATATTTT